A single T cell receptor (beta chain) is shown here with its context. Germline CDR1 reads SGHDN; CDR2 reads FVKESK. This CDR3 contains 13 residues. Trimming shortened V by 2 bases and J by 9 bases, and 8 bases separated the two germline ends. This specimen comes from a study of blood T cell repertoires in COVID-19. Measured with immunoSEQ multiplex PCR; TCRdb has only the in-frame clones, and not every one. The sample has a few hundred thousand clones; more than 85% are singletons. This sequence originates from a man aged 60 to 75 with acute or convalescent COVID-19. The chain links TRBV14 to TRBJ1-6; D unclear. Material for sequencing was peripheral blood. The CDR3 DNA follows: TGTGCCAGCAGCCAAAAGGGAGGTTCACCCCTCCACTTT. This sequence encodes CASSQKGGSPLHF.